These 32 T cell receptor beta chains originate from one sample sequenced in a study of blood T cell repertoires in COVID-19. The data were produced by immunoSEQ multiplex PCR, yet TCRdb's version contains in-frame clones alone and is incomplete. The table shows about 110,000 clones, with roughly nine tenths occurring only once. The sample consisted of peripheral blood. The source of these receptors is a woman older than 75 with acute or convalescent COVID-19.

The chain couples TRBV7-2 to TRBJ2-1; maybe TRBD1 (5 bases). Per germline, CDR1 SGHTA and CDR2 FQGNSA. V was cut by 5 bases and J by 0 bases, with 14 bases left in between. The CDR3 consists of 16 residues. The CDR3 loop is CASSPDSTVSYNEQFF. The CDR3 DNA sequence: TGTGCCAGCAGCCCCGACAGCACCGTCTCCTACAATGAGCAGTTCTTC.

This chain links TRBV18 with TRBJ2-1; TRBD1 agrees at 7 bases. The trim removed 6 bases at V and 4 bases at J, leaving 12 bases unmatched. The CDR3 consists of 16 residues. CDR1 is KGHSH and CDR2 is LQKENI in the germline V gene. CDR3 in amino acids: CASSPTGQAAYNEQFF. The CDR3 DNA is TGTGCCAGCTCCCCAACCGGACAGGCGGCGTACAATGAGCAGTTCTTC.

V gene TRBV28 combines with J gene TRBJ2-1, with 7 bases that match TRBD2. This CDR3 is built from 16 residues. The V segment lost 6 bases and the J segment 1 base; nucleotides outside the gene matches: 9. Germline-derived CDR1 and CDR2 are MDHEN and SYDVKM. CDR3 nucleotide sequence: TGTGCCAGCAGCCGGGGAGGGGCGGCTTCCTACAATGAGCAGTTCTTC. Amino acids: CASSRGGAASYNEQFF.

The CDR3 sequence is CASSRRDRGYEQYF. The CDR3 DNA follows: TGTGCCAGCAGCCGTCGGGACAGGGGCTACGAGCAGTACTTC. The chain employs TRBV7-2 and TRBJ2-7; 10 bases align to TRBD1. The germline gives CDR1 SGHTA, CDR2 FQGNSA. The V and J ends lost 5 bases and 3 bases, in that order; junction bases with no gene match: 4. This CDR3 region has 14 residues.

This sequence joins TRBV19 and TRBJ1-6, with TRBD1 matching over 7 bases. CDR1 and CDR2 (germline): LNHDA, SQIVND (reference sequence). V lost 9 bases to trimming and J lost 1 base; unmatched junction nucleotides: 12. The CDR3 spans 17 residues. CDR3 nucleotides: TGTGCCAGCCGGGACAGTGGCTTGTGGTCCTATAATTCACCCCTCCACTTT. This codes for CASRDSGLWSYNSPLHF.

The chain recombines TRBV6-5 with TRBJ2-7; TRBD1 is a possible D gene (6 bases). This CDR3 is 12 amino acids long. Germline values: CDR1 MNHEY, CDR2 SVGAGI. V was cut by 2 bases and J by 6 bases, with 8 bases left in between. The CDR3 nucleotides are TGTGCCAGCAGTTACGTAGGGGGCGAGCAGTACTTC. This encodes CASSYVGGEQYF.

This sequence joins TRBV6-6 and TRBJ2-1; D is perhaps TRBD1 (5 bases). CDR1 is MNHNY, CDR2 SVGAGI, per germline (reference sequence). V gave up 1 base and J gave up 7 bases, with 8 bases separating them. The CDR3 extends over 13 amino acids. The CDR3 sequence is CASSYFPGNEQFF. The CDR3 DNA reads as TGTGCCAGCAGTTACTTTCCAGGGAATGAGCAGTTCTTC.

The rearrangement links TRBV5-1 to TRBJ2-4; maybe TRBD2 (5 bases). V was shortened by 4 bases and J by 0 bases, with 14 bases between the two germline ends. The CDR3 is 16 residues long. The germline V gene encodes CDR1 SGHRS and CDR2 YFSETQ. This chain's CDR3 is CASSPGNSLAKNIQYF. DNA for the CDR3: TGCGCCAGCAGCCCCGGGAATTCGCTAGCCAAAAACATTCAGTACTTC.

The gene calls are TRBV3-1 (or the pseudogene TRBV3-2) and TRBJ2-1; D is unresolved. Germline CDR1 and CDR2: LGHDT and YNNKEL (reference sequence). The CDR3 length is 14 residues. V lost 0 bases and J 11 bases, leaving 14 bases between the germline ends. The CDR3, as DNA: TGTGCCAGCAGCCAAGAGGGCTACAGCTTTAAGCAGTTCTTC. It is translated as CASSQEGYSFKQFF.

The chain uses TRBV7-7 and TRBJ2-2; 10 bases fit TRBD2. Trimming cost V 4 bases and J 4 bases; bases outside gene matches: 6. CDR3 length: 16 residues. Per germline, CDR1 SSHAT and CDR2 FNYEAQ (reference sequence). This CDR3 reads CASSSNSGGSTGELFF. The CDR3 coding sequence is TGTGCCAGCAGCTCGAATAGCGGGGGGTCCACCGGGGAGCTGTTTTTT.

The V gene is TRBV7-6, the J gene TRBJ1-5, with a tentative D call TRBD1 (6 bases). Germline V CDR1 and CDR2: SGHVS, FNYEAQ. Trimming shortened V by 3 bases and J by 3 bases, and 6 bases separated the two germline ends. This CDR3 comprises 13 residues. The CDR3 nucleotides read TGTGCCAGCAGCTTGGGGGCCAATCAGCCCCAGCATTTT. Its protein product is CASSLGANQPQHF.

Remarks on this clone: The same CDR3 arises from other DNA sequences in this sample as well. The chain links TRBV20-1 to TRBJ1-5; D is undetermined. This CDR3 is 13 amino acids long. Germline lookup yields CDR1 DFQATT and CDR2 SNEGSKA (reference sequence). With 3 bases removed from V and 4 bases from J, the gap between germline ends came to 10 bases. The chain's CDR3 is CSASTGSNQPQHF. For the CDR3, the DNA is TGCAGTGCTAGTACGGGGTCAAATCAGCCCCAGCATTTT.

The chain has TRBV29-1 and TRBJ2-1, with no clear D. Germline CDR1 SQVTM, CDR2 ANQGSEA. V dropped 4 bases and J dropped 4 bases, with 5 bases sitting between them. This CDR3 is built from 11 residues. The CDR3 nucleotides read TGCAGCGTTGTTGTATACAATGAGCAGTTCTTC. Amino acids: CSVVVYNEQFF.

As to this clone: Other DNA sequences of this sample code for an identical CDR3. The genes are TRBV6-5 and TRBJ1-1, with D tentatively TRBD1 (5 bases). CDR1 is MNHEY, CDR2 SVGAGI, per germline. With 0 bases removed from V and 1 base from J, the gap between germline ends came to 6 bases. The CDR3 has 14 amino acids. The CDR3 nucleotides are TGTGCCAGCAGTTACTCTACAGGGAACACTGAAGCTTTCTTT. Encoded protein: CASSYSTGNTEAFF.

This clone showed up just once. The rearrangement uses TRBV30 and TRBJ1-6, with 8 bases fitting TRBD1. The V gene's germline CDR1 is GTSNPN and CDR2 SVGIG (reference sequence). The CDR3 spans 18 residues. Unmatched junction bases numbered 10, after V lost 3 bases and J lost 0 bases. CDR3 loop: CAWSPGQGLSSYNSPLHF. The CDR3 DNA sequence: TGTGCCTGGAGCCCCGGACAGGGCTTAAGCTCCTATAATTCACCCCTCCACTTT.

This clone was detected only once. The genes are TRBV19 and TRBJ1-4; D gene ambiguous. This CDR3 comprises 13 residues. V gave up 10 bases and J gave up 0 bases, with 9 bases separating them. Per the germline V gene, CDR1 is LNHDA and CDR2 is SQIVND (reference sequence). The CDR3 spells CATIHPTNEKLFF. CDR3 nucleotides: TGTGCCACCATACATCCAACTAATGAAAAACTGTTTTTT. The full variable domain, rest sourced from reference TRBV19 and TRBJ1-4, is DGGITQSPKYLFRKEGQNVTLSCEQNLNHDAMYWYRQDPGQGLRLIYYSQIVNDFQKGDIAEGYSVSREKKESFPLTVTSAQKNPTAFYLCATIHPTNEKLFFGSGTQLSVL.

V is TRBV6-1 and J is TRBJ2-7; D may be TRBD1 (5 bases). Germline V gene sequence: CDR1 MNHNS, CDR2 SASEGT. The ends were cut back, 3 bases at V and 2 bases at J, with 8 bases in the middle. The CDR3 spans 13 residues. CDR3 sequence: CASSDTGTYEQYF. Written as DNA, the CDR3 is TGTGCCAGCAGTGACACAGGAACCTACGAGCAGTACTTC.

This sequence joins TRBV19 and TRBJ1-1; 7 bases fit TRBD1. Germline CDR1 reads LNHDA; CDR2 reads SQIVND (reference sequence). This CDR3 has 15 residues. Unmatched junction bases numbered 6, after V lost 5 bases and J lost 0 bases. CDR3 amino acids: CASSSGQPMNTEAFF. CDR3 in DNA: TGTGCCAGTAGTTCGGGACAGCCCATGAACACTGAAGCTTTCTTT.

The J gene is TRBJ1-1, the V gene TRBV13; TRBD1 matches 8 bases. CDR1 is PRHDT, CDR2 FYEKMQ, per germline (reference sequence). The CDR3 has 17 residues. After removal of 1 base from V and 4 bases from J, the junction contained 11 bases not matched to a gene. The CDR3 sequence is CASSLESRWTGSTEAFF. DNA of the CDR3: TGTGCCAGCAGCTTAGAATCTCGTTGGACAGGGTCCACTGAAGCTTTCTTT.

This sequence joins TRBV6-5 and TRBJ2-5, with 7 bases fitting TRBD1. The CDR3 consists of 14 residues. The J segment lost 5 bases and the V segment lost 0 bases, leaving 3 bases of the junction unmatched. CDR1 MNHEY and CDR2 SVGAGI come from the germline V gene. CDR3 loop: CASSYSRQGETQYF. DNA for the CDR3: TGTGCCAGCAGTTACTCCCGACAGGGTGAGACCCAGTACTTC.

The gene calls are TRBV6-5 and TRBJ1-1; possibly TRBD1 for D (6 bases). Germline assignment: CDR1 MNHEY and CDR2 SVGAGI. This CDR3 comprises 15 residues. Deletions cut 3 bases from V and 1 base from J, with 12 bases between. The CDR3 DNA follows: TGTGCCAGCAGTTATTCCGCGACAGGGAACACTGAAGCTTTCTTT. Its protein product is CASSYSATGNTEAFF.

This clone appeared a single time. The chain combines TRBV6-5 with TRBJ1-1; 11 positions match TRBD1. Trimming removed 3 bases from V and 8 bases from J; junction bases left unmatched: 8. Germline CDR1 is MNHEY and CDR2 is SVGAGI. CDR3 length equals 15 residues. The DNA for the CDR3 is TGTGCCAGCAGTTATTCACCCCGGGACAGGGGGGAAGCTTTCTTT. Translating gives CASSYSPRDRGEAFF.

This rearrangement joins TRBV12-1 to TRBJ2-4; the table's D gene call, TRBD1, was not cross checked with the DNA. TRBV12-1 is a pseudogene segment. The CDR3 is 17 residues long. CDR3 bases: TGTGCCAGCACCAAAGTCCCTCGGGACAGACTTTGGGGCATTCAGTACTTC. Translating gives CASTKVPRDRLWGIQYF.

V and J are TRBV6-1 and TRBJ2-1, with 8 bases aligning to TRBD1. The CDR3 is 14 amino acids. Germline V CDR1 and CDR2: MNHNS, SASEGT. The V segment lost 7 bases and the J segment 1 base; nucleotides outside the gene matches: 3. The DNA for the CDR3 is TGTGCCAGCAATGACAGGGGTTCCTACAATGAGCAGTTCTTC. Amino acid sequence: CASNDRGSYNEQFF.

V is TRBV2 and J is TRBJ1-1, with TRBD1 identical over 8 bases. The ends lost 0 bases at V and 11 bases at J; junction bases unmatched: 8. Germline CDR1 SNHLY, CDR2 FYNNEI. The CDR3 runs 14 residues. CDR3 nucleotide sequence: TGTGCCAGCAGTGAAGCCCTACTACAGGGGGAGGCTTTCTTT. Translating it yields CASSEALLQGEAFF.

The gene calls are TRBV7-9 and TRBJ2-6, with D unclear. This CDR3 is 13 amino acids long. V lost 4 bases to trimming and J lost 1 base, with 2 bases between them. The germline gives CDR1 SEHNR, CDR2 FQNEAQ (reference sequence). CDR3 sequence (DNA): TGTGCCAGCAGCTCTTCTGGGGCCAACGTCCTGACTTTC. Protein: CASSSSGANVLTF. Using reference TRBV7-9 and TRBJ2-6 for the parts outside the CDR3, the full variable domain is DTGVSQNPRHKITKRGQNVTFRCDPISEHNRLYWYRQTLGQGPEFLTYFQNEAQLEKSRLLSDRFSAERPKGSFSTLEIQRTEQGDSAMYLCASSSSGANVLTFGAGSRLTVL.

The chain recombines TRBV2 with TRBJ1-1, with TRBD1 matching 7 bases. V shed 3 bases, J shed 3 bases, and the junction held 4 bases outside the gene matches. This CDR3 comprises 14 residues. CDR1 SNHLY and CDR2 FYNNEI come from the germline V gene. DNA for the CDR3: TGTGCCAGCAGTGAGAGGGGGCTCTACACTGAAGCTTTCTTT. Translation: CASSERGLYTEAFF.

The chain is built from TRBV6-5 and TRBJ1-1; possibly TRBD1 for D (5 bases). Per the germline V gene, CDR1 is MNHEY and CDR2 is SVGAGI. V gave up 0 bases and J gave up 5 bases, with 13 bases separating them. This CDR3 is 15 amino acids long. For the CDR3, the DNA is TGTGCCAGCAGTTACTCTGGGCAGGGTCTTACTGAAGCTTTCTTT. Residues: CASSYSGQGLTEAFF.

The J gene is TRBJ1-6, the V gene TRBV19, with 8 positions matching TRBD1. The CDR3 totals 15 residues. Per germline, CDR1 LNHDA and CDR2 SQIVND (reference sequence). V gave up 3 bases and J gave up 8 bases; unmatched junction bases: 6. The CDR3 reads CASSIRTGNDSPLHF. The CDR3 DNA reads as TGTGCCAGTAGTATTCGGACAGGGAATGATTCACCCCTCCACTTT. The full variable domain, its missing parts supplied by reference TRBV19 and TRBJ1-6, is DGGITQSPKYLFRKEGQNVTLSCEQNLNHDAMYWYRQDPGQGLRLIYYSQIVNDFQKGDIAEGYSVSREKKESFPLTVTSAQKNPTAFYLCASSIRTGNDSPLHFGNGTRLTVT.

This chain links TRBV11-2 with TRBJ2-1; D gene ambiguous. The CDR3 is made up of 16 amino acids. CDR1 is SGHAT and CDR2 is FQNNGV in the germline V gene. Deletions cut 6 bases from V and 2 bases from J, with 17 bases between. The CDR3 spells CASRMVSPLTYNEQFF. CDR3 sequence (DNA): TGTGCCAGCAGAATGGTGAGCCCACTGACCTACAATGAGCAGTTCTTC.

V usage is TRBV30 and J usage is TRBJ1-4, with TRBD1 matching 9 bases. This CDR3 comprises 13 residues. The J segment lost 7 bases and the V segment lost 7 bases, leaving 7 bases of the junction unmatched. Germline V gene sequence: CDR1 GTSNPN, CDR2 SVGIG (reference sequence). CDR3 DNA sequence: TGTGCCTCAGAACAGGGGGCAGGTGAAAAACTGTTTTTT. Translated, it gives CASEQGAGEKLFF.

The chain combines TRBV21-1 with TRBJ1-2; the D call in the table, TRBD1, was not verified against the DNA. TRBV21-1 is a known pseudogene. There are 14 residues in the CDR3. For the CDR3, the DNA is TGTGCCAGCAGCAAAGGAACGACAGGGGAAGGCTACACCTTC. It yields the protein CASSKGTTGEGYTF.